This T cell receptor beta chain was identified in a study of blood T cell repertoires in COVID-19. Study as a whole: Some COVID-19 samples were acute and others convalescent; all came from the United States, Italy and Spain. The cDNA or gDNA used as material had been derived from T cells, B-cell-depleted T cells, or PBMCs.

Original processing methods: Estimates of nucleated cell counts were drawn from the amplification of reference gene primers. Sequenced by immunoSEQ multiplex PCR; TCRdb stores in-frame clones only, minus some. The DNA gave D and trimming, while V, J and clone size come from that table. The sample lists about 160,000 clones; around four fifths were seen once. V was pared by 5 bases and J by 5 bases, with 19 bases between. This CDR3 is 15 amino acids long. From germline, CDR1 is MDHEN and CDR2 SYDVKM. V is TRBV28 and J is TRBJ2-7, with D perhaps TRBD2 (7 bases). Input material: peripheral blood. The clonotype comes from a woman aged 55-70 years with acute or convalescent COVID-19. CDR3 amino acids: CASSLVGGGLNEQYF. Here the CDR3 DNA reads TGTGCCAGCAGTCTTGTGGGGGGGGGCCTCAACGAGCAGTACTTC.